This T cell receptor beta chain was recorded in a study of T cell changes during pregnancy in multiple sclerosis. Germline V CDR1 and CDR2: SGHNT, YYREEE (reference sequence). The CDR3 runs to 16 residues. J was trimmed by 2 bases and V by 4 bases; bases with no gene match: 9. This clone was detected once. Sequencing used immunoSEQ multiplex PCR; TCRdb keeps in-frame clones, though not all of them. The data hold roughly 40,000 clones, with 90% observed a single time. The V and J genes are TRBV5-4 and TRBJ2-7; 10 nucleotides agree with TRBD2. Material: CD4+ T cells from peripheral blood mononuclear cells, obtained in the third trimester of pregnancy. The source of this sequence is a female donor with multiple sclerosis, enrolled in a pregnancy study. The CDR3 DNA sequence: TGTGCCAGCAGCCCCACACCGGGACTAGCGCCCTACGAGCAGTACTTC. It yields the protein CASSPTPGLAPYEQYF.